This T cell receptor (beta chain) was identified in a study of blood T cells in healthy people across ages. Using a J-beta primer mix together with a sample-barcoded 5' primer, a second PCR was run for roughly 6 to 11 cycles. All samples gave at least 3 million CDR3-containing paired-end reads. Each CDR3 protein gets one entry after TCRdb re-called the 5' RACE reads with MiXCR. The profile shows some 890,000 distinct CDR3 sequences, about 28% of them singletons. Every donor gave approximately 10 milliliters of peripheral blood. CDR1 and CDR2 (germline): GTSNPN, SVGIG (reference sequence). V lost 1 base, J lost 5 bases, and 11 bases lay in between. This CDR3 contains 13 residues. This sample was also put to use in a study of T cells of mothers and their children. From that study: Each child contributed several million TCR beta CDR3 reads, while each mother contributed over 8 million. A slight, non-significant increase in overlap was found for related mother-child pairs relative to unrelated pairs.

The sequence was collected from a woman in her thirties or forties in good health. This chain uses TRBV30 with TRBJ2-5; a possible D gene is TRBD1 (5 bases). Sequencing was performed on blood. CDR3 amino acids: CAWSGAGWETQYF. As DNA, the CDR3 is TGTGCCTGGAGTGGGGCAGGGTGGGAGACCCAGTACTTC.